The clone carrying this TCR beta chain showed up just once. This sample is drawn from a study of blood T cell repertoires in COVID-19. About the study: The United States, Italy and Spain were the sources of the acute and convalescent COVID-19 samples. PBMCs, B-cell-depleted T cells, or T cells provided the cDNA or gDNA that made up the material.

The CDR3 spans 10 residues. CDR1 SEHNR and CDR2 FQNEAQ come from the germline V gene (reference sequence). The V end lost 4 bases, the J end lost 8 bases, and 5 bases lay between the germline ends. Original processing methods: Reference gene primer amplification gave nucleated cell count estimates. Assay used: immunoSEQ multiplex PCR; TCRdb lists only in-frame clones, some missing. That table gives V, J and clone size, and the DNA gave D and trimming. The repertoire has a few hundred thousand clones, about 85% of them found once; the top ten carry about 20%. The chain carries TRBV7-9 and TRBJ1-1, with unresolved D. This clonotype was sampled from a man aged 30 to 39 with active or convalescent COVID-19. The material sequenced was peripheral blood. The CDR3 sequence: CASSSSEAFF. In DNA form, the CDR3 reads TGTGCCAGCAGCTCCTCCGAAGCTTTCTTT.